A selection of T cell receptor beta chains follows, all from one sample in a study of patients and donors after allogeneic stem cell transplantation. TCRdb re-called the RT-PCR reads with MiXCR, one entry per CDR3 protein. Of about 960,000 distinct CDR3 sequences in the sample, around 17% were seen once. What was sequenced was blood, either unsorted or a sorted T cell fraction (not recorded which). These receptors were taken from a human donor who was either an allogeneic HSCT recipient or a stem cell or donor lymphocyte infusion donor (not recorded which). It is not recorded whose cells these are; they may come from a transplant donor. CDR3s include the opening cysteine and the closing phenylalanine or tryptophan. A D gene is named only where the DNA matches it firmly. Size values are once, few and many counts, or a class for expanded clones, and some rows have none.

d_gene | j_gene | v_gene | abundance | CDR3nt | CDR3aa
- | TRBJ2-7 | TRBV12-3/TRBV12-4 | - | TGTGCCAGCAGTTCTGGGGACTGGCCCTACGAGCAGTACTTC | CASSSGDWPYEQYF
TRBD2 | TRBJ2-1 | TRBV29-1 | - | TGCAGCACTCCTGACCTGGGACTAGCGGGCGAACCAGTCTACAATGAGCAGTTCTTC | CSTPDLGLAGEPVYNEQFF
TRBD1 | TRBJ1-5 | TRBV12-3/TRBV12-4 | - | TGTGCCAGCAGAGACGGAGGGGGCCTCTCCCCATATAGCAATCAGCCCCAGCATTTT | CASRDGGGLSPYSNQPQHF
TRBD1 | TRBJ1-1 | TRBV5-1 | - | TGCGCCAGCAGCTTCGGGACAGGGGGCGCGAACACTGAAGCTTTCTTT | CASSFGTGGANTEAFF
- | TRBJ1-1 | TRBV12-3/TRBV12-4 | - | TGTGCCAGCAGTCCTCAGACCGGCCCGGTGAACACTGAAGCTTTCTTT | CASSPQTGPVNTEAFF
- | TRBJ2-7 | TRBV29-1 | - | TGCAGCGTCGCGGACGGGTACGAGCAGTACTTC | CSVADGYEQYF
- | TRBJ1-5 | TRBV12-3/TRBV12-4 | few | TGTGCCAGCAGTCCAAGTAGTCGGCCCCAGCATTTT | CASSPSSRPQHF
- | TRBJ2-4 | TRBV12-3/TRBV12-4 | - | TGTGCCAGCAGTTTAACTAGCAGACTAGCCAAAAACATTCAGTACTTC | CASSLTSRLAKNIQYF
- | TRBJ1-1 | TRBV5-1 | few | TGCGCCAGCAGAACGTTGGACACTGAAGCTTTCTTT | CASRTLDTEAFF
TRBD1 | TRBJ1-2 | TRBV6-2/TRBV6-3 | few | TGTGCCAGCAGTCCACCGACAGGGTACTATGGCTACACCTTC | CASSPPTGYYGYTF
- | TRBJ2-7 | TRBV5-5 | - | TGTGCCAGCAGCCCTGGAGTTGGCAGGGAATATGAGCAGTACTTC | CASSPGVGREYEQYF
TRBD1 | TRBJ1-1 | TRBV7-2 | - | TGTGCCAGCGCACCACAGGGGGAGAGAAACACTGAAGCTTTCTTT | CASAPQGERNTEAFF